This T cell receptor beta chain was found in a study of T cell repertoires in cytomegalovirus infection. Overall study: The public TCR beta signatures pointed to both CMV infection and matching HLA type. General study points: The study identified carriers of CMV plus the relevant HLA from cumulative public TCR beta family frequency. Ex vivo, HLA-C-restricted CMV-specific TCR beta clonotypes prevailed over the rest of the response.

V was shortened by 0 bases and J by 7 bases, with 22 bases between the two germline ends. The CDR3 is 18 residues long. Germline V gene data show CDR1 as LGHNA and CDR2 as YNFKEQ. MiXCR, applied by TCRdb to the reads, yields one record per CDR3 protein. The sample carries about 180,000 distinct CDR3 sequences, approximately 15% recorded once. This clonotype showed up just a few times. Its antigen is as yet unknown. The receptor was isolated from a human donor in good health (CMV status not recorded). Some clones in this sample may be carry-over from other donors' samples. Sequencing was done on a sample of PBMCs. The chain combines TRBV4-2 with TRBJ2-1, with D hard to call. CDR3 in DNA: TGTGCCAGCAGCCAAGAGGCCCGAGAAGGACGGGTATCGAATGAGCAGTTCTTC. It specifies CASSQEAREGRVSNEQFF.